This is a list of T cell receptor beta chains from one sample in a study of shared clonotypes between healthy human individuals. Profiled with immunoSEQ multiplex PCR; TCRdb holds only in-frame clones, not every one. The repertoire has around 1.6 million clones, 95% to 99% of them found once; the top ten carry roughly 0.4%. Sample: naive CD4+ T cells sorted from blood. The receptor set was obtained from a man aged 25-45 years in good health. The conserved cysteine and the conserved F or W are not part of the CDR3 here.

j_call v_call cdr3_aa
TRBJ1-1 TRBV11-2 ASSSPRGTEAF
TRBJ2-1 TRBV5-1 ASSFNGRAGGEQF
TRBJ1-2 TRBV5-1 ASSLIPPSGGYT
TRBJ2-1 TRBV18 ASSLNGGNEQF
TRBJ1-3 TRBV18 ASTTGFGDYSGNTIY
TRBJ2-4 TRBV14 ASSQSIGLAGAKNIQY
TRBJ2-7 TRBV5-1 ASSLVVGLGWRTSYEQY
TRBJ2-7 TRBV6-1 ASSILRSYEQY
TRBJ1-4 TRBV20-1 SARDSEKLF
TRBJ2-3 TRBV5-4 ASSRYNLPTDTQY
TRBJ2-3 TRBV29-1 SVEDLPTDTQY
TRBJ2-5 TRBV9 ASSVGNGLVIETQY
TRBJ2-5 TRBV7-9 ASSLAGYQETQY
TRBJ2-5 TRBV6-5 ASSYWGQGTQETQY
TRBJ2-7 TRBV18 ASSLQASYEQY
TRBJ2-3 TRBV11-2 ASSLIAGVSDTQY
TRBJ2-3 TRBV19 AISRSWATDTQY
TRBJ1-5 TRBV28 ASSLRGTYQPQH
TRBJ2-1 TRBV5-4 ASSLPGQGYNEQF
TRBJ1-5 TRBV6-5 ASSYGGRDQPQH
TRBJ2-5 TRBV29-1 SVNDGEETQY
TRBJ2-1 TRBV18 ASSRGSSGVVNEQF
TRBJ2-5 TRBV2 ASSEMDRVGETQY
TRBJ2-3 TRBV19 ASSIAWADTQY
TRBJ2-3 TRBV11-3 ASSRGTGSTDTQY
TRBJ2-7 TRBV6-1 ASSAGFSYEQY
TRBJ2-2 TRBV5-1 ASSLRQGSTGELF